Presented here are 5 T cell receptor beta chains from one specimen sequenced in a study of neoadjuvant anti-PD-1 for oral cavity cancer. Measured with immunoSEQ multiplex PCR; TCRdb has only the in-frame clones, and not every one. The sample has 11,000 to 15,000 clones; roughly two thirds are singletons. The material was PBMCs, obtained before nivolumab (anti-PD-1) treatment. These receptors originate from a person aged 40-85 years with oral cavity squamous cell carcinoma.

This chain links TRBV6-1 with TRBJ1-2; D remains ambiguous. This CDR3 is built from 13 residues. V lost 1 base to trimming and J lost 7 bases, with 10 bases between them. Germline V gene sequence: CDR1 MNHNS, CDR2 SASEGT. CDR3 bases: TGTGCCAGCAGTGAAGGCCAGCGACTTGGCTACACCTTC. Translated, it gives CASSEGQRLGYTF.

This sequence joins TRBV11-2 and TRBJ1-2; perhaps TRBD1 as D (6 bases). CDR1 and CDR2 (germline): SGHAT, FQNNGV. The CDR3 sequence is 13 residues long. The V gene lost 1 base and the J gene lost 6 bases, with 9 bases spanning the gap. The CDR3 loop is CASSLGGPNGYTF. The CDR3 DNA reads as TGTGCCAGCAGCTTAGGGGGGCCGAATGGCTACACCTTC.

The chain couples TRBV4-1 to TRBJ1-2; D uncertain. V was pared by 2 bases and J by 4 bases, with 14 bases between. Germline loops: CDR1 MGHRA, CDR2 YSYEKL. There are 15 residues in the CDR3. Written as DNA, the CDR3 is TGCGCCAGCAGCCAATGGAATCGGCTTCCCTATGGCTACACCTTC. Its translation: CASSQWNRLPYGYTF.

CDR3 sequence reads: CASSPGQGQYIQYF. The CDR3 nucleotides are TGCGCCAGCAGCCCTGGACAGGGGCAGTACATTCAGTACTTC. The chain combines TRBV5-1 with TRBJ2-4, with TRBD1 matching over 9 bases. CDR1 and CDR2 (germline): SGHRS, YFSETQ. V shed 4 bases, J shed 8 bases, and the junction held 7 bases outside the gene matches. This CDR3 contains 14 residues.

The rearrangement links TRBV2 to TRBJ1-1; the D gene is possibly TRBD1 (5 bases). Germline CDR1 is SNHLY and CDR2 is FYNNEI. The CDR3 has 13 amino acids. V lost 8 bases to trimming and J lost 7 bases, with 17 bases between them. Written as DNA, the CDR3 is TGTGCCAGCTCGAGGGGCGAGGGGAATGAAGCTTTCTTT. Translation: CASSRGEGNEAFF. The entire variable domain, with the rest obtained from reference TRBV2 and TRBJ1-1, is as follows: EPEVTQTPSHQVTQMGQEVILRCVPISNHLYFYWYRQILGQKVEFLVSFYNNEISEKSEIFDDQFSVERPDGSNFTLKIRSTKLEDSAMYFCASSRGEGNEAFFGQGTRLTVV.